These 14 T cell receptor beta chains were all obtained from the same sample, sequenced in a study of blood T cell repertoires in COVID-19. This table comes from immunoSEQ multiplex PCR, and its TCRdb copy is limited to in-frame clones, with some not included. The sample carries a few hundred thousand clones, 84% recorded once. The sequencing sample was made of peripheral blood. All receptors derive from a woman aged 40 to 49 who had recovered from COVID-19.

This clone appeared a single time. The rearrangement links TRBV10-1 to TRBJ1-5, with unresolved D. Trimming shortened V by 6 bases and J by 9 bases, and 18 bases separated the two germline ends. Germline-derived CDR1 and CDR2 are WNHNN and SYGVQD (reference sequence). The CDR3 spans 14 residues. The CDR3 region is CASRGRIRSWPQHF. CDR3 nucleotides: TGCGCCAGCAGAGGCAGGATACGGTCGTGGCCCCAGCATTTT.

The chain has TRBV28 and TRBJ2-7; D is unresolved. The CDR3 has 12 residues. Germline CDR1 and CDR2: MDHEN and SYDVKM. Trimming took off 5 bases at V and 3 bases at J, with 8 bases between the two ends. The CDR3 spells CASSDTDYEQYF. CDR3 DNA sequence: TGTGCCAGCAGTGACACTGACTACGAGCAGTACTTC.

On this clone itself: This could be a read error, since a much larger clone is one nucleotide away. Here the CDR3 DNA reads TGTGCCAGCAGCCCGGCCTACGAGCAGTACTTC. It yields the protein CASSPAYEQYF. V and J are TRBV7-2 and TRBJ2-7, with unresolved D. V was clipped by 5 bases and J by 2 bases, with 4 bases between them. The CDR3 extends over 11 amino acids. Germline CDR1 SGHTA, CDR2 FQGNSA. The whole variable domain, filled in from reference TRBV7-2 and TRBJ2-7, reads GAGVSQSPSNKVTEKGKDVELRCDPISGHTALYWYRQSLGQGLEFLIYFQGNSAPDKSGLPSDRFSAERTGGSVSTLTIQRTQQEDSAVYLCASSPAYEQYFGPGTRLTVT.

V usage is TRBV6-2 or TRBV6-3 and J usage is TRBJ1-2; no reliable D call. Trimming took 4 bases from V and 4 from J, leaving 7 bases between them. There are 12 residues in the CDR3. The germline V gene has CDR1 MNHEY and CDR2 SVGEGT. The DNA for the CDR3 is TGTGCCAGCAGTTCCACAAGCTATGGCTACACCTTC. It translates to CASSSTSYGYTF.

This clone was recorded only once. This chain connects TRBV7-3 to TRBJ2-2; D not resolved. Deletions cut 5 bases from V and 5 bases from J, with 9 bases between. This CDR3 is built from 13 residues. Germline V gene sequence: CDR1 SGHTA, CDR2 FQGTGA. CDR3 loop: CASSAGLTGELFF. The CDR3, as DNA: TGTGCCAGCAGCGCAGGCCTGACCGGGGAGCTGTTTTTT.

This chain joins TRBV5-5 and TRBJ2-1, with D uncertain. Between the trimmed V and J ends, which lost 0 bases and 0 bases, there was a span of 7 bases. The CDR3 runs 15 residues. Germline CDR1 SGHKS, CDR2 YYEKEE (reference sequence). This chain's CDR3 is CASSLDGDSYNEQFF. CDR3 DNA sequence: TGTGCCAGCAGCTTGGACGGTGACTCCTACAATGAGCAGTTCTTC.

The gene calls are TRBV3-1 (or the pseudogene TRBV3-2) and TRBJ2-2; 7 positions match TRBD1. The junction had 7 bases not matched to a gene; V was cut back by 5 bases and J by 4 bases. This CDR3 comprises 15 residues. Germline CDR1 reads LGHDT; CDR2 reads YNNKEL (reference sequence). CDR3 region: CASSYRQGGTGELFF. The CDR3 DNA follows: TGTGCCAGCAGCTATAGACAGGGTGGCACCGGGGAGCTGTTTTTT.

The CDR3 is CASSTGQGIYEQYF. The CDR3 nucleotides are TGTGCCAGTAGTACGGGACAGGGGATCTACGAGCAGTACTTC. V and J are TRBV19 and TRBJ2-7, with 10 bases matching TRBD1. The germline CDR1 and CDR2 sequences are LNHDA and SQIVND (reference sequence). V was pared by 4 bases and J by 3 bases, with 3 bases of the junction left unmatched. This CDR3 is built from 14 residues.

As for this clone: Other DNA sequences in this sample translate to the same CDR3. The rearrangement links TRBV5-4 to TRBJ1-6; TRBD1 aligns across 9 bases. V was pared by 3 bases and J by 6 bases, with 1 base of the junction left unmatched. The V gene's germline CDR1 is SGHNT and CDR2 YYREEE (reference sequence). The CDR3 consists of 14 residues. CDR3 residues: CASSWDRVNSPLHF. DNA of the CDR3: TGTGCCAGCAGCTGGGACAGGGTTAATTCACCCCTCCACTTT.

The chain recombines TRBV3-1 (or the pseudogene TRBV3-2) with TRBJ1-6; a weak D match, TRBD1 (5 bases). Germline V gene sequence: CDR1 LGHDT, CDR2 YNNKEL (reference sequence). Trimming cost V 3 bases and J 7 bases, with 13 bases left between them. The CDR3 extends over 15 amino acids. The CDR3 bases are TGTGCCAGCAGCCAGGGCGGGACTTCGAATTCACCCCTCCACTTT. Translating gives CASSQGGTSNSPLHF.

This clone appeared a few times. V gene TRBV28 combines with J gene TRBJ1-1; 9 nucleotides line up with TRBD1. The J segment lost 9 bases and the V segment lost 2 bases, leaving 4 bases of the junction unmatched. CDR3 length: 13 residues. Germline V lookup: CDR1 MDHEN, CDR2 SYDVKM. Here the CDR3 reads CASSLIGTGQAFF. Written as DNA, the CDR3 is TGTGCCAGCAGTTTAATCGGGACAGGGCAAGCTTTCTTT.

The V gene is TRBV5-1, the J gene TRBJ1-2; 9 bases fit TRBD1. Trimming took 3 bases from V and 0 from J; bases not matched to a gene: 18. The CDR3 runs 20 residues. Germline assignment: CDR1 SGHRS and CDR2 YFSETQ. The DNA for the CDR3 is TGCGCCAGCAGCTCCCGCACAGGCGGACAGGGGAAGACATCTAACTATGGCTACACCTTC. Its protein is CASSSRTGGQGKTSNYGYTF.

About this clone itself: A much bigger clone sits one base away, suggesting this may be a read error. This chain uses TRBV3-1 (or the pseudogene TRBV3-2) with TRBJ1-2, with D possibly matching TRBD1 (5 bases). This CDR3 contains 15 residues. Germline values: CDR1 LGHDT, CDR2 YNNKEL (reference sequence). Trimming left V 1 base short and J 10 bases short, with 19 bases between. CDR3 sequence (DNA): TGTGCCAGCAGCCAAGTGGCCAGGGAGGGGAACGACTACACCTTC. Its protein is CASSQVAREGNDYTF.

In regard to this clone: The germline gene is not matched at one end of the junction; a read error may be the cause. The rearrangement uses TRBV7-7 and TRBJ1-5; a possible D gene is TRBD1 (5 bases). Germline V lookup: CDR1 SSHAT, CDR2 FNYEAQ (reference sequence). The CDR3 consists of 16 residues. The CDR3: CASSLGVATQDQPQHF. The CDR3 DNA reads TGTGCTAGCAGCTTAGGGGTAGCGACGCAAGATCAGCCCCAGCATTTT.